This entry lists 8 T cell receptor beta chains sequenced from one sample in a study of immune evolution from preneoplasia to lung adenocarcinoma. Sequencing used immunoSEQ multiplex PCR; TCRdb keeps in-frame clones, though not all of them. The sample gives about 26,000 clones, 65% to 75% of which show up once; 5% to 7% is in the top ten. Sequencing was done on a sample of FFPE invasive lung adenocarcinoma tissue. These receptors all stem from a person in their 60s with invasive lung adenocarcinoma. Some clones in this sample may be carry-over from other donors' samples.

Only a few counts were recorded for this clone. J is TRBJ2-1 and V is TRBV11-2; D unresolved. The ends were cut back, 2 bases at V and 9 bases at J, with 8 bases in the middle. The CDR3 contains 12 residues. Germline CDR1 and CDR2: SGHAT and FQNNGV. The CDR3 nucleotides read TGTGCCAGCAGCTTAAATCACGGTGAGCAGTTCTTC. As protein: CASSLNHGEQFF.

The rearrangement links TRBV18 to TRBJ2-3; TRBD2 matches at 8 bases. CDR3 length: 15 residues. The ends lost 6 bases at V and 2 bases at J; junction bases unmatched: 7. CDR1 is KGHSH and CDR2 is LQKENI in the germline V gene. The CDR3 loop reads CASSPGLVLTDTQYF. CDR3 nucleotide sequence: TGTGCCAGCTCTCCGGGACTAGTCCTCACAGATACGCAGTATTTT.

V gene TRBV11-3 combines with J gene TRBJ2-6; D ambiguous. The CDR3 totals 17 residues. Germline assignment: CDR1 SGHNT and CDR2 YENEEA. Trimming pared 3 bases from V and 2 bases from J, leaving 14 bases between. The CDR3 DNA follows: TGTGCCAGCAGCTTGGCCCTACTTGTTGCTGGGGCCAACGTCCTGACTTTC. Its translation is CASSLALLVAGANVLTF.

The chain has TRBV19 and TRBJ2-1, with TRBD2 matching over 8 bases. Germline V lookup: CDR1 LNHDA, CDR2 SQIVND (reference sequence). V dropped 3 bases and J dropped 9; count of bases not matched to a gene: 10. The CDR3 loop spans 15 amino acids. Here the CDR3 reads CASSIQAGAEGEQFF. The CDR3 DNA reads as TGTGCCAGTAGTATCCAAGCGGGAGCGGAAGGTGAGCAGTTCTTC. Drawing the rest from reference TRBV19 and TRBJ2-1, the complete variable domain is DGGITQSPKYLFRKEGQNVTLSCEQNLNHDAMYWYRQDPGQGLRLIYYSQIVNDFQKGDIAEGYSVSREKKESFPLTVTSAQKNPTAFYLCASSIQAGAEGEQFFGPGTRLTVL.

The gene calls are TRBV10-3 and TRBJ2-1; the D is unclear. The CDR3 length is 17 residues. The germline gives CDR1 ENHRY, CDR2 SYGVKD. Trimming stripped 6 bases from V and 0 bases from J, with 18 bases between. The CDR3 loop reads CAISMPKTGSSYNEQFF. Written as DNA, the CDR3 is TGTGCCATCAGCATGCCAAAGACTGGAAGCTCCTACAATGAGCAGTTCTTC.

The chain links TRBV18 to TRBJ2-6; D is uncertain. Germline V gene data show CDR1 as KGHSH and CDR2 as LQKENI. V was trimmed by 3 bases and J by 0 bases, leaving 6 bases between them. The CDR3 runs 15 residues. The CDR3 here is CASSPTDSGANVLTF. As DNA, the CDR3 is TGTGCCAGCTCACCTACAGACTCTGGGGCCAACGTCCTGACTTTC.

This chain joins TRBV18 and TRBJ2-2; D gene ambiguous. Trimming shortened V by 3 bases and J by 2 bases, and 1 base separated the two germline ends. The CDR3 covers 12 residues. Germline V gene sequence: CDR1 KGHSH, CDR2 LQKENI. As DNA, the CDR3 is TGTGCCAGCTCACCCAACACCGGGGAGCTGTTTTTT. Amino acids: CASSPNTGELFF.

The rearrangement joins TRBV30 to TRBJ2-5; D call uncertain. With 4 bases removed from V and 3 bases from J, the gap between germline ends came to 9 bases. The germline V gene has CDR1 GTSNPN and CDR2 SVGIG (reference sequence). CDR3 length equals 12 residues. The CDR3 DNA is TGTGCCTGGAACGCGGTAAAAGAGACCCAGTACTTC. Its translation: CAWNAVKETQYF.